This TCR beta chain was sequenced in a study of Graves' ophthalmopathy and Graves' hyperthyroidism (dated 2018 in TCRdb). As for the study more broadly: Hyperthyroidism was defined as stable when no progression to ophthalmopathy occurred within 18 months of follow-up. Following sampling, methimazole starting at 30 mg daily was administered to hyperthyroidism patients, and high-dose intravenous methylprednisolone was administered to ophthalmopathy patients. T-cell repertoires of thyroid tissue and blood were compared in more than five hyperthyroidism patients. For independent validation, a separate cohort was made up of 18 to 20 hyperthyroidism patients plus 17 patients who later progressed from hyperthyroidism to ophthalmopathy. The study used signatures of the TCR beta repertoire to tell Graves' ophthalmopathy apart from Graves' hyperthyroidism and to predict which patients would progress to ophthalmopathy. In total, 120 to 150 blood samples were TCR-sequenced: roughly 45 ophthalmopathy, 75 hyperthyroidism and some 17 hyperthyroidism-to-ophthalmopathy patients. To explore V-J signatures distinguishing ophthalmopathy from hyperthyroidism, a discovery set of more than 95 patients (43 ophthalmopathy, over 55 stable hyperthyroidism) was enrolled.

The paper's findings and limits, for the study overall: In validation, the model predicted ophthalmopathy progression with about 71% sensitivity and approximately 78% specificity; roughly eleven predicted patients were CT-confirmed with GO in a median of approximately six months. Most of the expanded thyroid clonotypes with a frequency above 0.001 were also detected in blood, and it was suggested that the thyroid immune response may be reflected by blood repertoires. Ophthalmopathy was separated from stable hyperthyroidism by the 13-signature model with 87.88% sensitivity and less than 82% specificity in cross-validation and with 80%/75% in the test set. No statistical method was used to set the sample size in advance, and the investigators knew which group each participant was assigned to.

Patients with hyperthyroidism were aged 18 to 65 years, had been newly diagnosed, and had a disease duration of less than 2 months. Patients with other autoimmune diseases, uncontrolled infections, pregnancy or lactation were excluded. Diagnosis was based on clinical symptoms, serum thyroxine, TRAb, thyroid ultrasound and orbital computed tomography. Total RNA was extracted using Trizol reagent, and RNA quality was checked on an Agilent 2100 Bioanalyzer. For repertoire sequencing, the TCR beta CDR3 regions were amplified from RNA transcripts. The first round of RT-PCR was done with HTBI primers and the Qiagen OneStep RT-PCR kit, and was followed by a second round of multiplex PCR, then size selection and purification. Libraries were sequenced paired-end with 100 bp reads on an Illumina HiSeq2000. The paper's data handling went like this. SOAPnuke was used to process the reads, throwing out any read that had adapters, had uncalled bases, had a mean Phred below 15, or lacked an exact constant-primer or identifier match. COPE v1.2.5 was used to merge high-quality paired reads. Each unique nucleotide sequence was defined as a clonotype, and clonotypes were aligned to IMGT TRB V, D and J references with MiTCR v1.1. The analysis was limited to V-J combinations with a frequency above 0.0001, which together covered 99.2% of repertoires. For each V-J combination, a TCR clonal expansion and chaos score was defined as the ratio of F50 clonal expansion to chaos observed in the TCRdist matrix. Welch's t-statistics and random forest were used to reduce the features to 10 to 15 V-J combinations, which were then used as input to a naive Bayes classifier. Thyroid-blood repertoire similarity was quantified with the Morisita-Horn index. Clones were called with MiXCR by TCRdb after fastp trimmed the public reads at Q25, and only in-frame beta chains were retained. Each CDR3 protein appears once, grouped with its most common genes and DNA. TCRdb, not the authors, supplied the V and J calls. The sample contains a few hundred thousand distinct CDR3 sequences, 35% to 40% of them found a single time. The ten largest clones represent less than 4.5% of the sample.

This clonotype was seen once. What this receptor recognizes is not known. No much larger clone exists at a distance of one base, and base qualities are not known. A lone read gives weak evidence. In the germline V gene, CDR1 corresponds to SGHTA and CDR2 to FQGTGA. The CDR3 covers 13 residues, taking in both the cysteine and the phenylalanine. The sequence is cut down to CDR3 DNA, 39 bases in frame from base 1. V loses 2 bases, J loses 11 bases, and the germline ends lie 15 bases apart. The receptor chain draws on TRBV7-3 and TRBJ1-1; the D segment cannot be called with confidence. This receptor was taken from an adult man with Graves' hyperthyroidism. Material for sequencing was peripheral blood or thyroid tissue (not recorded which). The sequenced DNA is TGTGCCAGCAGCTTACTGACGGGCGAAGGGGCTTTCTTT. Its amino acids are CASSLLTGEGAFF.